These 30 T cell receptor beta chains were sequenced from one sample in a study of early T cells in non-severe SARS-CoV-2 infection. TCRdb used MiXCR to reprocess the 5' RACE reads, holding one entry per CDR3 protein. The sample carries around 67,000 distinct CDR3 sequences, over 10% recorded once. Material: whole blood, obtained at baseline. These receptors were obtained from an adult who was a healthcare worker with PCR-confirmed SARS-CoV-2 infection or an uninfected control (not recorded which).

The V gene is TRBV5-1, the J gene TRBJ2-3, with D possibly matching TRBD1 (6 bases). Deletions cut 4 bases from V and 2 bases from J, with 8 bases between. The length of the CDR3 is 13 residues. The germline V gene has CDR1 SGHRS and CDR2 YFSETQ. CDR3 in amino acids: CASSTGPTDTQYF. The CDR3 DNA sequence: TGCGCCAGCAGCACAGGGCCCACAGATACGCAGTATTTT. Based on the CDR3 plus reference TRBV5-1 and TRBJ2-3, the full variable domain is KAGVTQTPRYLIKTRGQQVTLSCSPISGHRSVSWYQQTPGQGLQFLFEYFSETQRNKGNFPGRFSGRQFSNSRSEMNVSTLELGDSALYLCASSTGPTDTQYFGPGTRLTVL.

This clonotype was counted at least ten times. The chain has TRBV12-3 or TRBV12-4 and TRBJ1-5; D is unclear. V lost 5 bases and J 9 bases, leaving 11 bases between the germline ends. This CDR3 region has 12 residues. The CDR3 DNA reads TGTGCCAGCAGTCCGGGATCAATGCCCCAGCATTTT. Translating it yields CASSPGSMPQHF.

In this sample, this clonotype turned up many times. V usage is TRBV3-1 and J usage is TRBJ2-1; the D gene is possibly TRBD2 (5 bases). V was clipped by 6 bases and J by 7 bases, with 25 bases between them. CDR1 is LGHDT and CDR2 is YNNKEL in the germline V gene (reference sequence). The CDR3 runs to 17 residues. The CDR3 sequence: CASRPSWLSLTGNEQFF. CDR3 nucleotides: TGTGCCAGCAGACCTAGCTGGCTGAGCCTCACGGGGAATGAGCAGTTCTTC.

The V gene is TRBV7-2, the J gene TRBJ2-7; D may be TRBD2 (6 bases). CDR3 length: 13 residues. Per the germline V gene, CDR1 is SGHTA and CDR2 is FQGNSA. V lost 4 bases, J lost 6 bases, and 13 bases lay in between. The CDR3 DNA is TGTGCCAGCAGCTCGGGACTGTGGGGCGAGCAGTACTTC. It specifies CASSSGLWGEQYF.

V gene TRBV10-3 combines with J gene TRBJ2-3; tentative D call: TRBD2 (5 bases). The V end lost 4 bases, the J end lost 2 bases, and 19 bases lay between the germline ends. The CDR3 spans 17 residues. Per germline, CDR1 ENHRY and CDR2 SYGVKD. The CDR3 DNA is TGTGCCATCAGTGGGGGTCCACGAGCGGAGAACACAGATACGCAGTATTTT. This encodes CAISGGPRAENTDTQYF.

The chain uses TRBV6-2 or TRBV6-3 and TRBJ1-6; possible D gene TRBD1, 6 bases. Germline-derived CDR1 and CDR2 are MNHEY and SVGEGT. The CDR3 runs to 13 residues. Trimming stripped 5 bases from V and 10 bases from J, with 12 bases between. The CDR3, as DNA: TGTGCCAGCAGTACAATACAGGGATCACCCCTCCACTTT. Its protein is CASSTIQGSPLHF.

Ten or more counts support this clonotype. The chain recombines TRBV7-2 with TRBJ2-5, with 7 bases matching TRBD2. This CDR3 spans 15 amino acids. The V segment lost 5 bases and the J segment 3 bases; nucleotides outside the gene matches: 9. Germline-derived CDR1 and CDR2 are SGHTA and FQGNSA. In nucleotides, the CDR3 is TGTGCCAGCAGCCGCCTCGGGGGAGGGAAAGAGACCCAGTACTTC. Protein: CASSRLGGGKETQYF.

V gene TRBV15 combines with J gene TRBJ2-3; D remains ambiguous. Trimming cost V 6 bases and J 3 bases, with 10 bases left between them. CDR1 LNHNV and CDR2 YYDKDF come from the germline V gene (reference sequence). The CDR3 contains 13 residues. The CDR3 DNA follows: TGTGCCACCAGTACAACGGTGACAGATACGCAGTATTTT. Translating gives CATSTTVTDTQYF.

This clonotype was observed a few times. This chain joins TRBV3-1 and TRBJ1-1; D is ambiguous. There are 13 residues in the CDR3. Germline values: CDR1 LGHDT, CDR2 YNNKEL (reference sequence). V lost 5 bases and J lost 4, with 11 bases in between. The CDR3: CASSTRGGTEAFF. In DNA, the CDR3 is TGTGCCAGCAGCACTCGAGGAGGCACTGAAGCTTTCTTT.

This clonotype has ten or more counts. The chain combines TRBV5-1 with TRBJ2-5; 7 bases are a match to TRBD1. The CDR3 covers 16 residues. V lost 4 bases to trimming and J lost 4 bases; unmatched junction nucleotides: 13. Germline CDR1 and CDR2: SGHRS and YFSETQ. The CDR3 reads CASSGPEGARGETQYF. The CDR3 bases are TGCGCCAGCAGCGGGCCTGAGGGGGCCCGGGGAGAGACCCAGTACTTC.

This clonotype occurred many times. The V call is TRBV18, the J call TRBJ1-3; possibly TRBD1 for D (5 bases). Germline V gene sequence: CDR1 KGHSH, CDR2 LQKENI. The CDR3 extends over 16 amino acids. V shed 5 bases and J shed 3 bases, with 17 bases lying between them. DNA of the CDR3: TGTGCCAGCTCATCCGGGACTCCCGGTGGTGGAAACACCATATATTTT. Protein: CASSSGTPGGGNTIYF. The whole variable domain, filled in from reference TRBV18 and TRBJ1-3, reads NAGVMQNPRHLVRRRGQEARLRCSPMKGHSHVYWYRQLPEEGLKFMVYLQKENIIDESGMPKERFSAEFPKEGPSILRIQQVVRGDSAAYFCASSSGTPGGGNTIYFGEGSWLTVV.

This clonotype was seen once. The gene calls are TRBV4-3 and TRBJ1-5; no reliable D call. Germline lookup yields CDR1 LGHNA and CDR2 YSLEER. V was clipped by 1 base and J by 7 bases, with 5 bases between them. This CDR3 has 12 amino acids. The CDR3 region has the DNA TGCGCCAGCAGCCAAGGTGACCAGCCCCAGCATTTT. It yields the protein CASSQGDQPQHF.

This clonotype showed up many times. This chain links TRBV5-1 with TRBJ1-4, with TRBD1 identical over 9 bases. From germline, CDR1 is SGHRS and CDR2 YFSETQ. V shed 4 bases and J 7 bases; nucleotides not matched to a gene: 5. The CDR3 runs 14 residues. This CDR3 reads CASSQTGGVEKLFF. In DNA, the CDR3 is TGCGCCAGCAGCCAAACAGGGGGCGTTGAAAAACTGTTTTTT.

This clonotype was detected many times. The chain recombines TRBV13 with TRBJ1-3; tentative D call: TRBD1 (6 bases). The V end was cut by 5 bases, the J end by 7 bases, with 12 bases between. Per germline, CDR1 PRHDT and CDR2 FYEKMQ (reference sequence). The CDR3 has 13 residues. The chain's CDR3 is CASSTGTMNTIYF. The CDR3 DNA reads as TGTGCCAGCAGCACCGGGACAATGAACACCATATATTTT. Full variable domain (rest looked up from reference TRBV13 and TRBJ1-3): AAGVIQSPRHLIKEKRETATLKCYPIPRHDTVYWYQQGPGQDPQFLISFYEKMQSDKGSIPDRFSAQQFSDYHSELNMSSLELGDSALYFCASSTGTMNTIYFGEGSWLTVV.

V is TRBV19 and J is TRBJ2-3; 9 bases fit TRBD1. The trim removed 10 bases at V and 1 base at J, leaving 6 bases unmatched. The CDR3 sequence is 14 residues long. Germline V gene lookup returns CDR1 LNHDA and CDR2 SQIVND (reference sequence). The CDR3, as DNA: TGTGCCACCAAACAGGGGGCGGGCACAGATACGCAGTATTTT. Translated, it gives CATKQGAGTDTQYF.

This clonotype showed up just a few times. The chain couples TRBV18 to TRBJ2-1; TRBD2 matches 9 bases. Germline-derived CDR1 and CDR2 are KGHSH and LQKENI. V shed 0 bases, J shed 8 bases, and the junction held 2 bases outside the gene matches. The CDR3 extends over 14 amino acids. The CDR3 DNA sequence: TGTGCCAGCTCACCACCGGGACTAGCTGATGAGCAGTTCTTC. This translates into CASSPPGLADEQFF.

The sample holds a few counts of this clonotype. This chain joins TRBV14 and TRBJ2-1; D is undetermined. V gave up 0 bases and J gave up 9 bases, with 12 bases separating them. The CDR3 loop spans 14 amino acids. CDR1 and CDR2 (germline): SGHDN, FVKESK. CDR3 in DNA: TGTGCCAGCAGCCAAGACTTTCGGGCTGGTGAGCAGTTCTTC. Protein sequence: CASSQDFRAGEQFF. The full variable domain, in which reference TRBV14 and TRBJ2-1 provide the parts outside the CDR3, is EAGVTQFPSHSVIEKGQTVTLRCDPISGHDNLYWYRRVMGKEIKFLLHFVKESKQDESGMPNNRFLAERTGGTYSTLKVQPAELEDSGVYFCASSQDFRAGEQFFGPGTRLTVL.

The V gene is TRBV7-2, the J gene TRBJ2-5; TRBD1 matches at 7 bases. V lost 2 bases, J lost 5 bases, and 5 bases stayed unmatched. Looked up from germline, CDR1 is SGHTA and CDR2 is FQGNSA. There are 14 residues in the CDR3. The CDR3, as DNA: TGTGCCAGCAGCTTAAGACAGGGTTATGAGACCCAGTACTTC. This codes for CASSLRQGYETQYF.

This clonotype was counted a few times. V gene TRBV18 combines with J gene TRBJ1-1; no definite D call. V lost 2 bases and J 1 base, leaving 11 bases between the germline ends. CDR1 is KGHSH and CDR2 is LQKENI in the germline V gene. This CDR3 has 15 residues. The CDR3 protein is CASSPRTLRNTEAFF. The CDR3 nucleotides are TGTGCCAGCTCACCAAGGACCCTCAGGAACACTGAAGCTTTCTTT.

This rearrangement joins TRBV19 to TRBJ2-7; D is uncertain. The CDR3 sequence is 14 residues long. Germline loops: CDR1 LNHDA, CDR2 SQIVND (reference sequence). The V end was cut by 6 bases, the J end by 2 bases, with 14 bases between. CDR3 protein: CASRKSEAPYEQYF. CDR3 in DNA: TGTGCCAGTAGAAAGTCTGAGGCCCCCTACGAGCAGTACTTC.

This clonotype was observed a few times. The genes are TRBV20-1 and TRBJ2-3; 10 bases map to TRBD1. CDR1 and CDR2 (germline): DFQATT, SNEGSKA (reference sequence). Unmatched junction bases numbered 4, after V lost 5 bases and J lost 8 bases. This CDR3 has 12 amino acids. The CDR3 loop is CSARTGGGTQYF. The CDR3 nucleotides read TGCAGTGCTCGGACAGGGGGAGGTACGCAGTATTTT.

This clonotype came up a few times. The chain combines TRBV7-8 with TRBJ2-3, with 8 positions matching TRBD1. This CDR3 is built from 14 residues. Trimming cost V 5 bases and J 3 bases; bases outside gene matches: 4. Per the germline V gene, CDR1 is SGHVS and CDR2 is FQNEAQ. CDR3 sequence (DNA): TGTGCCAGCAGCCTGCGACAGGGGACAGATACGCAGTATTTT. Its translation is CASSLRQGTDTQYF. The entire variable domain, with the rest obtained from reference TRBV7-8 and TRBJ2-3, is as follows: GAGVSQSPRYKVAKRGQDVALRCDPISGHVSLFWYQQALGQGPEFLTYFQNEAQLDKSGLPSDRFFAERPEGSVSTLKIQRTQQEDSAVYLCASSLRQGTDTQYFGPGTRLTVL.

The chain has TRBV9 and TRBJ2-7; 9 bases line up with TRBD2. The CDR3 extends over 15 amino acids. Germline-derived CDR1 and CDR2 are SGDLS and YYNGEE. V dropped 4 bases and J dropped 5; count of bases not matched to a gene: 10. This CDR3 reads CASSSHNSGGHEQYF. CDR3 in DNA: TGTGCCAGCAGCTCGCATAATAGCGGGGGCCACGAGCAGTACTTC.

This clonotype has a count of ten or more. This chain links TRBV29-1 with TRBJ1-1; no reliable D call. CDR3 size: 12 residues. The V gene's germline CDR1 is SQVTM and CDR2 ANQGSEA. V was cut by 7 bases and J by 3 bases, with 12 bases left in between. The CDR3 protein is CSGRRRDTEAFF. The DNA of the CDR3 is TGCAGCGGCCGCAGACGGGACACTGAAGCTTTCTTT. The entire variable domain, with the rest obtained from reference TRBV29-1 and TRBJ1-1, is as follows: SAVISQKPSRDICQRGTSLTIQCQVDSQVTMMFWYRQQPGQSLTLIATANQGSEATYESGFVIDKFPISRPNLTFSTLTVSNMSPEDSSIYLCSGRRRDTEAFFGQGTRLTVV.

This clonotype has a count of ten or more. The rearrangement links TRBV30 to TRBJ1-5, with D possibly TRBD1 on 5 matching bases. This CDR3 spans 13 amino acids. The germline V and J ends were trimmed by 1 base and 5 bases, with 9 bases remaining between them. The germline V gene has CDR1 GTSNPN and CDR2 SVGIG (reference sequence). The CDR3 spells CAWSAGLYQPQHF. In DNA form, the CDR3 reads TGTGCCTGGAGTGCAGGGTTATATCAGCCCCAGCATTTT.

This clonotype was seen more than once but under ten times. CDR3: CSAGTLYGYTF. CDR3 DNA: TGCAGCGCTGGGACGCTCTATGGCTACACCTTC. The chain is built from TRBV29-1 and TRBJ1-2, with a weak D call TRBD1 (5 bases). The CDR3 extends over 11 amino acids. Germline V gene data show CDR1 as SQVTM and CDR2 as ANQGSEA. V was pared by 7 bases and J by 4 bases, with 10 bases between.

This chain links TRBV7-9 with TRBJ2-5, with D hard to call. V lost 2 bases and J 5 bases, leaving 3 bases between the germline ends. Germline CDR1 SEHNR, CDR2 FQNEAQ (reference sequence). This CDR3 region has 11 residues. The CDR3 DNA is TGTGCCAGCAGCTTAATGGAGACCCAGTACTTC. Amino acid sequence: CASSLMETQYF.

The rearrangement uses TRBV20-1 and TRBJ1-6; D gene unclear. CDR1 and CDR2 (germline): DFQATT, SNEGSKA (reference sequence). The V and J ends lost 5 bases and 11 bases respectively, with 16 bases between them. This CDR3 spans 13 amino acids. CDR3 DNA sequence: TGCAGTGCTTCAGAGACATTGTCGACACCCCTCCACTTT. Its translation is CSASETLSTPLHF.

This clonotype was found many times. This sequence joins TRBV27 and TRBJ2-1, with D unclear. Trimming removed 4 bases from V and 4 bases from J, with 14 bases in between. CDR3 length: 15 residues. The germline CDR1 and CDR2 sequences are MNHEY and SMNVEV (reference sequence). The CDR3 bases are TGTGCCAGCAGTTACGGGCGCGATGCATACAATGAGCAGTTCTTC. This codes for CASSYGRDAYNEQFF.

The chain joins TRBV2 to TRBJ2-3; D is undetermined. Germline loops: CDR1 SNHLY, CDR2 FYNNEI. The length of the CDR3 is 13 residues. Deletions cut 4 bases from V and 3 bases from J, with 8 bases between. The CDR3 is CASSALGTDTQYF. The CDR3 coding sequence is TGTGCCAGCAGTGCCCTGGGGACAGATACGCAGTATTTT.